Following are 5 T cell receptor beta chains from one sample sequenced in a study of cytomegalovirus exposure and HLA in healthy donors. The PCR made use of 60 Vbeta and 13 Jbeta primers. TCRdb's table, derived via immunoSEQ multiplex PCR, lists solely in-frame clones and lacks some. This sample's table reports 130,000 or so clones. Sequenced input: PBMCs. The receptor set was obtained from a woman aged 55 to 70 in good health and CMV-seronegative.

The CDR3 DNA reads TGTGCCAGCAGTTTTAAAGGGGTACCCGGGGAGCTGTTTTTT. Protein sequence: CASSFKGVPGELFF. The chain combines TRBV27 with TRBJ2-2; D is possibly TRBD1 (5 bases). Germline CDR1 reads MNHEY; CDR2 reads SMNVEV (reference sequence). The ends were cut back, 3 bases at V and 6 bases at J, with 11 bases in the middle. The CDR3 covers 14 residues.

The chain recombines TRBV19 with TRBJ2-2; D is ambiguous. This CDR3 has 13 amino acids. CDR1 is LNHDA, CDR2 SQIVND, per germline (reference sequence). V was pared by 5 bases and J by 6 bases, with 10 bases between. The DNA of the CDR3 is TGTGCCAGTAGTCCCTCGGTCCCCGGGGAGCTGTTTTTT. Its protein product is CASSPSVPGELFF.

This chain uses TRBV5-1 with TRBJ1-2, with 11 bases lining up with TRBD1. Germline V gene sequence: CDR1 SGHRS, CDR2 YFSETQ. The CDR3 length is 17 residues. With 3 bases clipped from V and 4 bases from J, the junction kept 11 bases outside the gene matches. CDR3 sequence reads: CASSSSAGTGGSYGYTF. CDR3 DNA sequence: TGCGCCAGCAGCTCGAGTGCCGGGACAGGGGGATCCTATGGCTACACCTTC.

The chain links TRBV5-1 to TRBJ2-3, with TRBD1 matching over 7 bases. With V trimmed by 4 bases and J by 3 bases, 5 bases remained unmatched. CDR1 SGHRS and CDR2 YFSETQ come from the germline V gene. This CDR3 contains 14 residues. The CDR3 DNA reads TGCGCCAGCAGCCAACAGGGGTTAACAGATACGCAGTATTTT. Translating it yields CASSQQGLTDTQYF. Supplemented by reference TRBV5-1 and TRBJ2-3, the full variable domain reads KAGVTQTPRYLIKTRGQQVTLSCSPISGHRSVSWYQQTPGQGLQFLFEYFSETQRNKGNFPGRFSGRQFSNSRSEMNVSTLELGDSALYLCASSQQGLTDTQYFGPGTRLTVL.

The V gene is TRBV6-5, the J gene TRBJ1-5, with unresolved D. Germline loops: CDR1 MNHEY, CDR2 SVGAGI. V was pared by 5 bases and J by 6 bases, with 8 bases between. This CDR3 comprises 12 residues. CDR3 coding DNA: TGTGCCAGCAGTAACCCGAGTCAGCCCCAGCATTTT. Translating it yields CASSNPSQPQHF.